The present TCR beta chain was sequenced within a study of blood T cells in healthy people across ages. Study-level findings and limits: Age brought a roughly linear fall in TCR beta diversity measured per million T cells.

Each donor supplied 7.5 to 10 milliliters of peripheral blood. Worth noting for this clonotype: No antigen is known for it.

Per the germline V gene, CDR1 is MNHEY and CDR2 is SVGAGI. This CDR3 has 13 residues. Trimming left V 0 bases short and J 3 bases short, with 5 bases between. Then a second PCR, running roughly 7 to 11 cycles, was carried out with a sample-barcoded 5' primer and a J-beta primer mix. TCRdb analysed the 5' RACE reads with MiXCR anew, one entry per CDR3 protein. In the table there are more than 1.4 million distinct CDR3 sequences, 40% to 50% of which are singletons. The J gene is TRBJ1-1, the V gene TRBV6-5; D is uncertain. This receptor was taken from a young woman in good health. Sequenced input: blood. The chain's CDR3 is CASSYSSDTEAFF. The CDR3 nucleotides read TGTGCCAGCAGTTACTCGTCGGACACTGAAGCTTTCTTT.